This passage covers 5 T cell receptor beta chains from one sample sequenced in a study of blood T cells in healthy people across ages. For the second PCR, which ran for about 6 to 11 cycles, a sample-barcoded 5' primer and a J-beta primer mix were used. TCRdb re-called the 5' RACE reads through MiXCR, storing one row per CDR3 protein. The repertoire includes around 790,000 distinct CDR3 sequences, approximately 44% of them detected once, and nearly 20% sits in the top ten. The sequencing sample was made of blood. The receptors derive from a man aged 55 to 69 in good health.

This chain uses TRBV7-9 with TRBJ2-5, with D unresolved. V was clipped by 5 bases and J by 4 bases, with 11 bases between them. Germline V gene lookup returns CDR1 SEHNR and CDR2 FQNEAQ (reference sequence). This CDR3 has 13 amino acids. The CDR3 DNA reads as TGTGCCAGCAGCAAGACCCTGGCAGAGACCCAGTACTTC. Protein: CASSKTLAETQYF.

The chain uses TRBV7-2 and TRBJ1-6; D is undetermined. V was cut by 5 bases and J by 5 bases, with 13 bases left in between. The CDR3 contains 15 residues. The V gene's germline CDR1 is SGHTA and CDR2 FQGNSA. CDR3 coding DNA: TGTGCCAGCAGCCCCCCCGGCAGCAATAATTCACCCCTCCACTTT. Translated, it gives CASSPPGSNNSPLHF. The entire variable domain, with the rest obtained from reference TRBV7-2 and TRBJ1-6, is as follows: GAGVSQSPSNKVTEKGKDVELRCDPISGHTALYWYRQSLGQGLEFLIYFQGNSAPDKSGLPSDRFSAERTGGSVSTLTIQRTQQEDSAVYLCASSPPGSNNSPLHFGNGTRLTVT.

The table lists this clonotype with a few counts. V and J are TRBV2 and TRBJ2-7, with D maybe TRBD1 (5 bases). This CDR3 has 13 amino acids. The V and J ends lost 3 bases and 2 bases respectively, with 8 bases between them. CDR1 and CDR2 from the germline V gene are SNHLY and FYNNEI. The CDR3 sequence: CASSDDRPYEQYF. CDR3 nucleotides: TGTGCCAGCAGTGATGACAGACCCTACGAGCAGTACTTC.

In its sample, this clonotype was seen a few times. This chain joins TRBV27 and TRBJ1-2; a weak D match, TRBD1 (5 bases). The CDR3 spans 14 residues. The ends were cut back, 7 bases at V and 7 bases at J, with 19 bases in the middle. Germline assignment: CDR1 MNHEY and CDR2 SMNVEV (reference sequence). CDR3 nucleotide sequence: TGTGCCAGCACTTCGGGGGAGATCGCCTCTGGCTACACCTTC. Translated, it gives CASTSGEIASGYTF.

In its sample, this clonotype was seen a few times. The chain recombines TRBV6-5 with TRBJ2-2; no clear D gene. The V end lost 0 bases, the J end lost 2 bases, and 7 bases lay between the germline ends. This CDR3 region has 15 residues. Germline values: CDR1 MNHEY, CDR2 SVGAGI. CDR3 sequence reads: CASSYSFSNTGELFF. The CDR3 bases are TGTGCCAGCAGTTACTCGTTCAGTAACACCGGGGAGCTGTTTTTT.